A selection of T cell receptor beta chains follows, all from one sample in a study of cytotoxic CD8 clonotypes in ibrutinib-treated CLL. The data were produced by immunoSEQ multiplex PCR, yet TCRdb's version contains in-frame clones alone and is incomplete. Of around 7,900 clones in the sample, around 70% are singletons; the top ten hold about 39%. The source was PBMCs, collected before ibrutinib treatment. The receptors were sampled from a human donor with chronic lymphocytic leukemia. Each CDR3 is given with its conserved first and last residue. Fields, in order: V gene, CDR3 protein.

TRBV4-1	CASSQEGGEQFF
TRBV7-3	CASSLDRGISEAFF
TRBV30	CAWNRVPGELFF
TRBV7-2	CASSLGTANRQETQYF
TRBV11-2	CASNTGQPSGANVLTF
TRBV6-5	CASSRPEGYTQYF
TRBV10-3	CAISDTVGYTF
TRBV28	CASSTPDRFYGYTF
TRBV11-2	CASSLDLVTILQYF
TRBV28	CASPAGLAKNIQYF
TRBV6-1	CASSIEEAPLHF
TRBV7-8	CASSLVSTAYEQYF
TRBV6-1	CASSDFVMGTNPSREQFF
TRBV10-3	CAISGALGGELFF
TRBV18	CASSPGQGAQPQHF
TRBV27	CASRGVQETQYF
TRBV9	CASSRDTPIGEQYF
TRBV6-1	CASSEAGQSNQPQHF
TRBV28	CASSLVLDTGNEKLFF
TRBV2	CASDRDSNQPQHF
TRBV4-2	CASSQGDTSRYNEQFF
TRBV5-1	CASSSTGENQPQHF
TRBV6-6	CASSRGGGEQYF
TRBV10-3	CAISGQVTNEKLFF
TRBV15	CATSRDRGQGVTEAFF
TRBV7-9	CASSPRQGDRAYNEQFF
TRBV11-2	CASSLDGGSSSYEQYF
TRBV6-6	CASRDSSGSYEQYF
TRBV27	CASRPTYSNQPQHF
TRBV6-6	CASTSGGQGTDTQYF
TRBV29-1	CSVGHGDYGYTF
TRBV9	CASSATGGNTDTQYF
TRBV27	CASSLDRTSGIETQYF
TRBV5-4	CASSQGLAGGPGGYNEQFF
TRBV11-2	CASSLAGRGNQPQHF
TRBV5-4	CASSLTTEPNEKLFF
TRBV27	CASSREFDRVRTGELFF
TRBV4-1	CASSSVGGAGNTIYF
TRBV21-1	CASSKSLGSTYQPQHF
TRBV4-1	CASSQLAEGRQYF
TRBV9	CASSVFSVVAGGTDTQYF
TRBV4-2	CASSQDGPRGSSTDTQYF
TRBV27	CASRATGTGFEQYF
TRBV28	CASRGTRAGASETQYF
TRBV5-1	CASSLAGQGGYGYTF
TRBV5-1	CASSYGQVDNGYTF
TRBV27	CASSGLTSTDTQYF
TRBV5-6	CASSGGTDLEQYF
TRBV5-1	CASSLVETQYF
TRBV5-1	CASSLAQVNTGELFF